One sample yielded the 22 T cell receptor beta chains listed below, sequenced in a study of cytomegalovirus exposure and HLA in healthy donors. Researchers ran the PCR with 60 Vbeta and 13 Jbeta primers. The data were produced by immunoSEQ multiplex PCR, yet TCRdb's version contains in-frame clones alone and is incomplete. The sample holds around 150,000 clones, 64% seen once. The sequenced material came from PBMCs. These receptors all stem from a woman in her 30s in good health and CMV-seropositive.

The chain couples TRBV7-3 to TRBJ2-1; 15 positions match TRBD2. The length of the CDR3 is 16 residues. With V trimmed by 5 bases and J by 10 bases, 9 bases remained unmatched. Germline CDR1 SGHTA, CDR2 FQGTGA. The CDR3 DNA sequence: TGTGCCAGCAGCCCCCGGGGACTAGCGGGGGGACAAGAGCAGTTCTTC. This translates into CASSPRGLAGGQEQFF.

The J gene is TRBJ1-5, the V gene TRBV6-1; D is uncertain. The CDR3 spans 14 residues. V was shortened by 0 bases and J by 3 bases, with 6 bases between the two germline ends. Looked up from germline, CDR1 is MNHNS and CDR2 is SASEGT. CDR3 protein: CASSEAPVNQPQHF. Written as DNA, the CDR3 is TGTGCCAGCAGTGAAGCCCCGGTCAATCAGCCCCAGCATTTT.

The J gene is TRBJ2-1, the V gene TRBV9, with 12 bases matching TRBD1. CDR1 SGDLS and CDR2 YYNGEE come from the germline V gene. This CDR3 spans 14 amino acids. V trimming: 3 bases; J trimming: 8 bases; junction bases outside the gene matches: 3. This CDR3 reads CASSGGDRGHEQFF. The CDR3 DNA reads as TGTGCCAGCAGCGGCGGGGACAGGGGGCATGAGCAGTTCTTC.

The CDR3 sequence: CASSLERLAGDGGELFF. The CDR3 nucleotides are TGCGCCAGCAGCTTGGAGAGGCTAGCGGGCGACGGCGGGGAGCTGTTTTTT. The V call is TRBV5-1, the J call TRBJ2-2; TRBD2 matches 8 bases. V lost 0 bases to trimming and J lost 7 bases; unmatched junction nucleotides: 11. Germline loops: CDR1 SGHRS, CDR2 YFSETQ. CDR3 size: 17 residues.

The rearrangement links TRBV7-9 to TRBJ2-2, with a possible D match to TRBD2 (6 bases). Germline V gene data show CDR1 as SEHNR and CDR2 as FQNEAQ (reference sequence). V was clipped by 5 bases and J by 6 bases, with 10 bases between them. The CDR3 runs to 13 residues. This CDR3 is CASSAREAGELFF. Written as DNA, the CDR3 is TGTGCCAGCAGCGCCAGGGAGGCCGGGGAGCTGTTTTTT.

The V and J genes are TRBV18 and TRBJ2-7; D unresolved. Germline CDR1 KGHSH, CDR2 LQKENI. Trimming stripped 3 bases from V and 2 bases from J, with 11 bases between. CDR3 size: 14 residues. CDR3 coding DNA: TGTGCCAGCTCACCCACCGCAGATACCTACGAGCAGTACTTC. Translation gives CASSPTADTYEQYF. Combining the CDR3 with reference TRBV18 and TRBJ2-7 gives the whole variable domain NAGVMQNPRHLVRRRGQEARLRCSPMKGHSHVYWYRQLPEEGLKFMVYLQKENIIDESGMPKERFSAEFPKEGPSILRIQQVVRGDSAAYFCASSPTADTYEQYFGPGTRLTVT.

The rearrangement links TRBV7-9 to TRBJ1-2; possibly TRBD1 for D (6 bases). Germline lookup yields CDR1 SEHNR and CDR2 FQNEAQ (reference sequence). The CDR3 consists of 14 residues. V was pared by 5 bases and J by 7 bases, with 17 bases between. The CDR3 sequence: CASSRGQSFRGYTF. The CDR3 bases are TGTGCCAGCAGCCGTGGACAGTCTTTTCGTGGCTACACCTTC.

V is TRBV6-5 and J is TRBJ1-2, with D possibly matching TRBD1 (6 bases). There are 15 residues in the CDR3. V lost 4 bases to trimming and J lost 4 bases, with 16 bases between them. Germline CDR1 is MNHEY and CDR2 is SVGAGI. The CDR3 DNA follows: TGTGCCAGCAGTTTGTACAGGGAAGCGAGCTATGGCTACACCTTC. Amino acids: CASSLYREASYGYTF.

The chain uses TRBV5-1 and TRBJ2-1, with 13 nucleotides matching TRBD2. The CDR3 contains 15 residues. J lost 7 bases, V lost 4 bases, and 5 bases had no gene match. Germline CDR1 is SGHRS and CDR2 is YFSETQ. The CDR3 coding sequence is TGCGCCAGCAGCCCTGGACTAGCGGGGGCAAATGAGCAGTTCTTC. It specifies CASSPGLAGANEQFF.

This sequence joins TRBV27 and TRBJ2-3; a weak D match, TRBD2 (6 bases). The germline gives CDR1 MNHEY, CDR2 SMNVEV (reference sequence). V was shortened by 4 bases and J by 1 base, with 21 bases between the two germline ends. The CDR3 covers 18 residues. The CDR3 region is CASSSGNGGTAGTDTQYF. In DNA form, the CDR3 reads TGTGCCAGCAGTTCGGGCAACGGAGGGACGGCTGGCACAGATACGCAGTATTTT.

For the CDR3, the DNA is TGTGCCAGCAGTTATTCGGCGGGGGGCCAAGCTTTCTTT. This encodes CASSYSAGGQAFF. The chain joins TRBV6-5 to TRBJ1-1; tentatively, D is TRBD1 (6 bases). The CDR3 runs 13 residues. Per germline, CDR1 MNHEY and CDR2 SVGAGI. Trimming cost V 3 bases and J 9 bases, with 14 bases left between them.

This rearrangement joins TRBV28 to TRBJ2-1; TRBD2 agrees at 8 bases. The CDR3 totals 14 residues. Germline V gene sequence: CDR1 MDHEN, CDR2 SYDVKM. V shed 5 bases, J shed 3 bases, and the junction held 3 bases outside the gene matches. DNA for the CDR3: TGTGCCAGCAGTAAAACTAGCGGCTACAATGAGCAGTTCTTC. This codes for CASSKTSGYNEQFF. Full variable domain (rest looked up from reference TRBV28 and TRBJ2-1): DVKVTQSSRYLVKRTGEKVFLECVQDMDHENMFWYRQDPGLGLRLIYFSYDVKMKEKGDIPEGYSVSREKKERFSLILESASTNQTSMYLCASSKTSGYNEQFFGPGTRLTVL.

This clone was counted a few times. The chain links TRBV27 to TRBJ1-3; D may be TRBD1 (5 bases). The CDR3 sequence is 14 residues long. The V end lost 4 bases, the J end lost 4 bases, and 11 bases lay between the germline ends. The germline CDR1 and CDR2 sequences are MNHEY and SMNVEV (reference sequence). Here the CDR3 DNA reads TGTGCCAGCAGTTATGCAGGGCCCGGAAACACCATATATTTT. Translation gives CASSYAGPGNTIYF.

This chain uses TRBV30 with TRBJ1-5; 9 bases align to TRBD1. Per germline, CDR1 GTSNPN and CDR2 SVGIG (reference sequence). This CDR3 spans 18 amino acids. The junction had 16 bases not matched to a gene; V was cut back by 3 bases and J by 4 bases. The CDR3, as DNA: TGTGCCTGGAGATCTCGCGGGACAGGGCTAGGTAGGAATCAGCCCCAGCATTTT. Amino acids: CAWRSRGTGLGRNQPQHF.

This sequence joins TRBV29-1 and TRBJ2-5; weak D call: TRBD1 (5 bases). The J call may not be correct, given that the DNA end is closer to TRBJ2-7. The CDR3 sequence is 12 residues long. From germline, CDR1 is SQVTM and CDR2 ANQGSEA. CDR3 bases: TGCAGCGGGACACTTGACTCCTACGAGCAGTACTTC. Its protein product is CSGTLDSYEQYF.

CDR3: CRFAMNTEAFF. CDR3 DNA: TGCAGGTTCGCTATGAACACTGAAGCTTTCTTT. V is TRBV20-1 and J is TRBJ1-1; D is unclear. CDR3 length equals 11 residues. Per the germline V gene, CDR1 is DFQATT and CDR2 is SNEGSKA (reference sequence).

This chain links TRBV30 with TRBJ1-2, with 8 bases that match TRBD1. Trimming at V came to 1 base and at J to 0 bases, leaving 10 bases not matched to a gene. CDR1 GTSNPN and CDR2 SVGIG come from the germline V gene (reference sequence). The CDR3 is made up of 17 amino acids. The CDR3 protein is CAWSADRGQTSNYGYTF. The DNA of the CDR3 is TGTGCCTGGAGTGCCGACAGGGGACAGACCTCTAACTATGGCTACACCTTC.

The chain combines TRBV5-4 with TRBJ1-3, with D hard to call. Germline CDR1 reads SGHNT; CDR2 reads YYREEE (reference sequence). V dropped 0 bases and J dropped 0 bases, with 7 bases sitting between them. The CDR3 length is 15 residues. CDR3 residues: CASSLEDSSGNTIYF. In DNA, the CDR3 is TGTGCCAGCAGCTTGGAGGACTCCTCTGGAAACACCATATATTTT.

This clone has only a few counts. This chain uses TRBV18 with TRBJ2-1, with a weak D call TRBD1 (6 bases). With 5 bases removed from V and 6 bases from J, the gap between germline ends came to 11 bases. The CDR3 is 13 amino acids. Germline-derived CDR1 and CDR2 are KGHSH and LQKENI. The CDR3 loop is CASSSDSFNEQFF. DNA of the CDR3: TGTGCCAGCTCATCGGACAGCTTCAATGAGCAGTTCTTC.

This chain's CDR3 is CASSVVGGTNEQFF. In DNA, the CDR3 is TGTGCCAGCAGCGTAGTGGGCGGGACTAATGAGCAGTTCTTC. The rearrangement uses TRBV9 and TRBJ2-1, with D tentatively TRBD2 (6 bases). The germline CDR1 and CDR2 sequences are SGDLS and YYNGEE. The CDR3 length is 14 residues. Trimming stripped 0 bases from V and 7 bases from J, with 11 bases between.

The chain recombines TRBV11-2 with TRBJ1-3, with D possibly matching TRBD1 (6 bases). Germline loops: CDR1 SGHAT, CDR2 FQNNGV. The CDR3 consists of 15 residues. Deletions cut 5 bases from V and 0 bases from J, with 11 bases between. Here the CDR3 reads CASSPQGFSGNTIYF. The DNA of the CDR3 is TGTGCCAGCAGCCCACAGGGTTTCTCTGGAAACACCATATATTTT.

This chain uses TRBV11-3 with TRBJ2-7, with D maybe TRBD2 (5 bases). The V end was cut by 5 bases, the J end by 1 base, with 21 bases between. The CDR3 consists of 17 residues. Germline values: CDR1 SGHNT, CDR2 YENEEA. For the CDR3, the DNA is TGTGCCAGCAGCCTGGAAGGAGGACGGTTCCGTTCCTACGAGCAGTACTTC. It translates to CASSLEGGRFRSYEQYF.